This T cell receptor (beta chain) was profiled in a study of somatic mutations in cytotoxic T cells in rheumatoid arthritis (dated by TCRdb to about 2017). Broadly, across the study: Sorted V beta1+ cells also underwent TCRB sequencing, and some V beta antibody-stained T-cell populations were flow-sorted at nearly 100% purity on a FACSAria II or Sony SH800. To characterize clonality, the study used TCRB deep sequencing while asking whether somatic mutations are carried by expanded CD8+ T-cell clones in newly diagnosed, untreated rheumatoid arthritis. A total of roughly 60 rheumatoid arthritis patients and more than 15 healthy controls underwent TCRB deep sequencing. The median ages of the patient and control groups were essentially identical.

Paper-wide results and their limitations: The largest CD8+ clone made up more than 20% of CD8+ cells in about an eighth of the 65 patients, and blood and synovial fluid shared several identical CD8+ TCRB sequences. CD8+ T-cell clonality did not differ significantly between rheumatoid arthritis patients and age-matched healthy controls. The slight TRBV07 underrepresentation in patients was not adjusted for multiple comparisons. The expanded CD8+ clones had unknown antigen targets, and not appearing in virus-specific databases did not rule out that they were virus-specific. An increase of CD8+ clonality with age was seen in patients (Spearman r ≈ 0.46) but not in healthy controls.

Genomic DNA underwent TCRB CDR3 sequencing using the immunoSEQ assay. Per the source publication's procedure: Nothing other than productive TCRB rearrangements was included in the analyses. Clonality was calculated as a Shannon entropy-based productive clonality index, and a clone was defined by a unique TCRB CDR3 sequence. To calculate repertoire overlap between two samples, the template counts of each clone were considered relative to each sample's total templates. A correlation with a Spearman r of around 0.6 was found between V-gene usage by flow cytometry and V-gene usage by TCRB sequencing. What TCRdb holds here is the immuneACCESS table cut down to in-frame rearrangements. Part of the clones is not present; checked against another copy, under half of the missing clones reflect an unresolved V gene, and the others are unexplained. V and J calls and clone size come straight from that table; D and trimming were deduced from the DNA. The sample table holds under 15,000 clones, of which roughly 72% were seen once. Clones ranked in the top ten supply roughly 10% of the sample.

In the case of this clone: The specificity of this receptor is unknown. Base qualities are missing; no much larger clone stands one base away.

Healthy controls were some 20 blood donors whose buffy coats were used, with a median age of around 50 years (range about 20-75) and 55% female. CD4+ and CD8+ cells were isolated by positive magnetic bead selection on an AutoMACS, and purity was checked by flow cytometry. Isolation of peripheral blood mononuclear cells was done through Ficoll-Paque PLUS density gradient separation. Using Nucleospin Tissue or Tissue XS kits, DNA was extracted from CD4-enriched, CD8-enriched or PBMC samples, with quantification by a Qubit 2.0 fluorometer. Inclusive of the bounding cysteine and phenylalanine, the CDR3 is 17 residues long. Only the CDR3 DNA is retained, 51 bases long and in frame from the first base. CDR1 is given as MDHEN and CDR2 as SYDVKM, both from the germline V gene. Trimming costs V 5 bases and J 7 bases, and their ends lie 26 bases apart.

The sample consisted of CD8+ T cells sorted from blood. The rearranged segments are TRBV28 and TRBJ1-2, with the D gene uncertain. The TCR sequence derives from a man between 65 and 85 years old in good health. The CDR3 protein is CASSPTVLDPTRAGYTF. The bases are TGTGCCAGCAGTCCAACAGTTTTAGATCCCACCCGGGCTGGCTACACCTTC.